The 25 T cell receptor beta chains listed next were all sequenced from one sample in a study of circulating and synovial CD4+ cells in juvenile arthritis. Profiling relied on immunoSEQ multiplex PCR, and the TCRdb table lists in-frame clones only, not all of them. The sample comprises roughly 33,000 clones, 90% to 95% of which are singletons, and more than 0.15% rests with the top ten. Sequencing used CD4+ T cells from blood. These receptors were taken from a human donor with juvenile idiopathic arthritis.

The chain has TRBV28 and TRBJ2-7, with 8 bases fitting TRBD1. The germline CDR1 and CDR2 sequences are MDHEN and SYDVKM. J lost 3 bases, V lost 6 bases, and 4 bases had no gene match. This CDR3 contains 13 residues. The CDR3 spells CASSQGAYYEQYF. The CDR3 DNA reads as TGTGCCAGCAGCCAGGGGGCGTACTACGAGCAGTACTTC.

The rearrangement uses TRBV4-1 and TRBJ1-2, with unresolved D. CDR3 length: 14 residues. Germline assignment: CDR1 MGHRA and CDR2 YSYEKL. The V end was cut by 4 bases, the J end by 0 bases, with 9 bases between. CDR3 sequence reads: CASSLGSSNYGYTF. For the CDR3, the DNA is TGCGCCAGCAGCCTGGGCAGTTCTAACTATGGCTACACCTTC.

The rearrangement uses TRBV6-1 and TRBJ2-3, with D hard to call. This CDR3 spans 12 amino acids. Trimming took off 1 base at V and 7 bases at J, with 6 bases between the two ends. CDR1 and CDR2 (germline): MNHNS, SASEGT. This chain's CDR3 is CASSEGLNTQYF. DNA of the CDR3: TGTGCCAGCAGTGAAGGGCTGAATACGCAGTATTTT.

This rearrangement joins TRBV6-1 to TRBJ2-2; perhaps TRBD2 as D (7 bases). Deletions cut 4 bases from V and 0 bases from J, with 18 bases between. The V gene's germline CDR1 is MNHNS and CDR2 SASEGT. The CDR3 is made up of 18 amino acids. CDR3 sequence reads: CASSGPRGQVANTGELFF. CDR3 coding DNA: TGTGCCAGCAGTGGTCCGCGGGGGCAGGTGGCGAACACCGGGGAGCTGTTTTTT.

This chain joins TRBV9 and TRBJ2-7; a possible D gene is TRBD1 (7 bases). CDR1 and CDR2 from the germline V gene are SGDLS and YYNGEE. The CDR3 loop spans 15 amino acids. The ends were cut back, 0 bases at V and 3 bases at J, with 13 bases in the middle. The CDR3 spells CASSVGQGGNYEQYF. Written as DNA, the CDR3 is TGTGCCAGCAGCGTAGGTCAGGGGGGAAACTACGAGCAGTACTTC.

This rearrangement joins TRBV4-1 to TRBJ2-3; 13 bases agree with TRBD2. The germline V gene encodes CDR1 MGHRA and CDR2 YSYEKL. CDR3 length: 16 residues. J lost 5 bases, V lost 5 bases, and 7 bases had no gene match. The CDR3 reads CASSYGLAGAGDTQYF. In nucleotides, the CDR3 is TGCGCCAGCAGCTATGGACTAGCGGGGGCAGGAGATACGCAGTATTTT.

The CDR3 spells CASSAGTSGIETQYF. The CDR3 DNA is TGTGCCAGCAGCGCCGGGACTAGCGGGATAGAGACCCAGTACTTC. The chain recombines TRBV5-4 with TRBJ2-5; 13 nucleotides align to TRBD2. CDR3 length: 15 residues. Germline V gene data show CDR1 as SGHNT and CDR2 as YYREEE (reference sequence). Trimming at V came to 4 bases and at J to 4 bases, leaving 4 bases not matched to a gene.

This CDR3 reads CSVQVYSGNTIYF. The CDR3 DNA follows: TGCAGCGTTCAGGTTTACTCTGGAAACACCATATATTTT. This chain connects TRBV29-1 to TRBJ1-3; D unclear. The germline V gene encodes CDR1 SQVTM and CDR2 ANQGSEA. The ends were cut back, 5 bases at V and 0 bases at J, with 8 bases in the middle. This CDR3 is 13 amino acids long.

This chain uses TRBV28 with TRBJ1-5, with 9 bases fitting TRBD1. J was trimmed by 0 bases and V by 6 bases; bases with no gene match: 9. The CDR3 runs 17 residues. CDR1 and CDR2 (germline): MDHEN, SYDVKM. The CDR3 region has the DNA TGTGCCAGCAGGAAGGGGGACAGGGCCTATAGCAATCAGCCCCAGCATTTT. Amino acid sequence: CASRKGDRAYSNQPQHF.

The chain combines TRBV6-1 with TRBJ1-5; D ambiguous. Germline V lookup: CDR1 MNHNS, CDR2 SASEGT. The CDR3 is 12 amino acids. V lost 4 bases and J lost 6, with 7 bases in between. The CDR3 region is CASSVEAQPQHF. For the CDR3, the DNA is TGTGCCAGCAGTGTTGAAGCTCAGCCCCAGCATTTT.

This rearrangement joins TRBV6-5 to TRBJ1-2; 7 bases match TRBD1. Germline loops: CDR1 MNHEY, CDR2 SVGAGI. The CDR3 contains 14 residues. V lost 0 bases, J lost 7 bases, and 5 bases stayed unmatched. The CDR3 bases are TGTGCCAGCAGTTACTCCACAGGGGAGAGTGGCTACACCTTC. Translation gives CASSYSTGESGYTF.

The V gene is TRBV28, the J gene TRBJ2-3, with 9 positions matching TRBD2. After removal of 3 bases from V and 0 bases from J, the junction contained 4 bases not matched to a gene. Germline lookup yields CDR1 MDHEN and CDR2 SYDVKM. The CDR3 is 16 residues long. The CDR3 bases are TGTGCCAGCAGTTTCCTAGCGGGGACTAGCACAGATACGCAGTATTTT. Translated: CASSFLAGTSTDTQYF.

In the case of this clone: One end of the junction does not line up with germline, which may come from a read error. The CDR3 here is CASCLGLQVSYNEQFF. DNA of the CDR3: TGTGCCAGCTGCTTGGGGCTACAGGTCTCCTACAATGAGCAGTTCTTC. The chain combines TRBV5-8 with TRBJ2-1; TRBD1 might be the D (5 bases). Germline-derived CDR1 and CDR2 are SGHTS and YDEGEE. There are 16 residues in the CDR3.

CDR3 nucleotide sequence: TGCGCCAGCAGCGGGAGAGGTTCCTACGAGCAGTACTTC. It encodes CASSGRGSYEQYF. The rearrangement links TRBV5-1 to TRBJ2-7; D is possibly TRBD2 (5 bases). The CDR3 length is 13 residues. Germline lookup yields CDR1 SGHRS and CDR2 YFSETQ. Trimming left V 4 bases short and J 1 base short, with 9 bases between. Combining the CDR3 with reference TRBV5-1 and TRBJ2-7 gives the whole variable domain KAGVTQTPRYLIKTRGQQVTLSCSPISGHRSVSWYQQTPGQGLQFLFEYFSETQRNKGNFPGRFSGRQFSNSRSEMNVSTLELGDSALYLCASSGRGSYEQYFGPGTRLTVT.

This chain connects TRBV9 to TRBJ1-1; D gene ambiguous. The germline V and J ends were trimmed by 0 bases and 7 bases, with 16 bases remaining between them. Looked up from germline, CDR1 is SGDLS and CDR2 is YYNGEE. This CDR3 contains 15 residues. The CDR3 reads CASSVAQVMDNEAFF. The CDR3 DNA reads as TGTGCCAGCAGCGTAGCTCAGGTGATGGATAATGAAGCTTTCTTT.

The chain recombines TRBV11-3 with TRBJ2-7, with 9 bases lining up with TRBD1. The junction had 7 bases not matched to a gene; V was cut back by 5 bases and J by 5 bases. The CDR3 runs 14 residues. Germline CDR1 SGHNT, CDR2 YENEEA. This chain's CDR3 is CASSDGQGRDEQYF. The CDR3 DNA reads as TGTGCCAGCAGCGACGGACAGGGGAGGGACGAGCAGTACTTC.

The genes are TRBV23-1 and TRBJ2-2; D is perhaps TRBD1 (6 bases). TRBV23-1 counts as an open reading frame of uncertain function. Trimming cost V 11 bases and J 0 bases, with 10 bases left between them. The CDR3 spans 13 residues. The CDR3, as DNA: TGCGCCGGGACAATCACGAACACCGGGGAGCTGTTTTTT. This sequence encodes CAGTITNTGELFF.

The chain couples TRBV9 to TRBJ2-1; TRBD2 matches at 9 bases. Trimming removed 4 bases from V and 5 bases from J; junction bases left unmatched: 7. The germline gives CDR1 SGDLS, CDR2 YYNGEE. CDR3 length: 15 amino acids. The CDR3 DNA reads as TGTGCCAGCAGCCCGACTAGCGGCACGAACAATGAGCAGTTCTTC. This sequence encodes CASSPTSGTNNEQFF.

This rearrangement joins TRBV10-3 to TRBJ2-5; D perhaps matches TRBD2 (6 bases). This CDR3 spans 15 amino acids. V dropped 2 bases and J dropped 0 bases, with 10 bases sitting between them. Looked up from germline, CDR1 is ENHRY and CDR2 is SYGVKD. Written as DNA, the CDR3 is TGTGCCATCAGTGAGACCCGGACTAACCAAGAGACCCAGTACTTC. This sequence encodes CAISETRTNQETQYF.

The chain couples TRBV5-4 to TRBJ1-1; TRBD1 matches at 8 bases. Looked up from germline, CDR1 is SGHNT and CDR2 is YYREEE (reference sequence). V dropped 7 bases and J dropped 3; count of bases not matched to a gene: 8. The CDR3 extends over 14 amino acids. The CDR3 bases are TGTGCCAGCGGAGACAGGGGAATTCACACTGAAGCTTTCTTT. Translated, it gives CASGDRGIHTEAFF.

The CDR3 DNA is TGCGCCAGCAGCGGAATACAGGGGGCGCGTAATTCACCCCTCCACTTT. Translating gives CASSGIQGARNSPLHF. The genes are TRBV5-1 and TRBJ1-6, with 9 bases fitting TRBD1. Trimming cost V 4 bases and J 6 bases; bases outside gene matches: 8. Germline loops: CDR1 SGHRS, CDR2 YFSETQ. The CDR3 is made up of 16 amino acids.

The rearrangement joins TRBV9 to TRBJ1-3; D is unclear. This CDR3 is 15 amino acids long. Trimming stripped 5 bases from V and 0 bases from J, with 12 bases between. Germline loops: CDR1 SGDLS, CDR2 YYNGEE. CDR3 loop: CASSSENDSGNTIYF. CDR3 nucleotides: TGTGCCAGCAGTAGTGAGAATGACTCTGGAAACACCATATATTTT.

The J gene is TRBJ1-2, the V gene TRBV27, with TRBD1 matching 7 bases. V lost 6 bases and J lost 0; bases outside the gene matches: 13. There are 17 residues in the CDR3. Germline V CDR1 and CDR2: MNHEY, SMNVEV (reference sequence). This CDR3 is CASSQSFDRAANYGYTF. Here the CDR3 DNA reads TGTGCCAGCAGCCAGAGTTTCGACAGGGCAGCTAACTATGGCTACACCTTC.

This rearrangement joins TRBV28 to TRBJ2-5, with D possibly being TRBD2 (6 bases). This CDR3 comprises 12 residues. Germline CDR1 and CDR2: MDHEN and SYDVKM. Trimming left V 8 bases short and J 5 bases short, with 12 bases between. The CDR3 DNA reads as TGTGCCAGCGGCCGCGGGGTTGAGACCCAGTACTTC. Amino acid sequence: CASGRGVETQYF.

The chain has TRBV28 and TRBJ2-1; D gene unclear. Trimming pared 6 bases from V and 0 bases from J, leaving 15 bases between. The CDR3 runs 16 residues. Germline V gives CDR1 MDHEN, CDR2 SYDVKM. CDR3 coding DNA: TGTGCCAGCAGCGAAAGTCCTCTAAGCTCCTACAATGAGCAGTTCTTC. It codes for CASSESPLSSYNEQFF.